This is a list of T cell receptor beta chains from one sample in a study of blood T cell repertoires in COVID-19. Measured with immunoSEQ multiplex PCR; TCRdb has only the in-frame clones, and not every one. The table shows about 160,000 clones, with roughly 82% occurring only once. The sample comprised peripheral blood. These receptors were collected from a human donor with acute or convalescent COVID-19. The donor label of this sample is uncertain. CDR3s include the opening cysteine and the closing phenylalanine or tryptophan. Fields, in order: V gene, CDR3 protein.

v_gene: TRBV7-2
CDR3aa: CASSWARGYTDTQYF

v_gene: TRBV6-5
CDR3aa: CASIAGQGYGYTF

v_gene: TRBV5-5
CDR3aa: CASSFRTSGAREQYF

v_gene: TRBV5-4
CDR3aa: CASSSAANYGYTF

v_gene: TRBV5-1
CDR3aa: CASSTPPEAGVLTDTQYF

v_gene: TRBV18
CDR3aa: CASSSGGRRNEKLFF

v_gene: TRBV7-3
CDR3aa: CASSSRTSGGQETQYF

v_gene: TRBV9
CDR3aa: CASSPRDSSYEQYF

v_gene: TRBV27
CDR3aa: CASTGTWDRFFYEQYF

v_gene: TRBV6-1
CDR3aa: CASSEWGVLNTEAFF

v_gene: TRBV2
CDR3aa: CASTRTQFPNYGYTF

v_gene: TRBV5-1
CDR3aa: CASSFGAQNTEAFF

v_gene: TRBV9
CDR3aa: CASSYGGQGQETQYF

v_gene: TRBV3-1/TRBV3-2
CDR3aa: CASSQEGAGTSSSRTQYF

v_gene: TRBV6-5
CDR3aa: CASSRHRDYEQYF

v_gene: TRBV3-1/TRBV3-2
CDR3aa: CASSILGATEAFF

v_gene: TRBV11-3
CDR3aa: CASSLAGGPSGELFF

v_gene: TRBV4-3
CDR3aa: CASSRKTGSGANVLTF

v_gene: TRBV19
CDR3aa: CASKGRPPDSPLHF

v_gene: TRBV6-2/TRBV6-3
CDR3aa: CASSYSIIRVGGYTF

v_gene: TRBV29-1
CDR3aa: CSVEEEGGPTAAFF

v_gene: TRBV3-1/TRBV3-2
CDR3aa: CASSHYGRGGHNEQFF

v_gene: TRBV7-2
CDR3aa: CASSFGAGEADTQYF

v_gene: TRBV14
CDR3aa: CASSYLGQVQEQFF

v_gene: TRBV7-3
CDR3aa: CASSSQSGDTQYF

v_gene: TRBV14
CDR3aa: CASSQVDRINNEQFF

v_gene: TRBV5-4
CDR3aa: CASRPGGGEGKNIQYF

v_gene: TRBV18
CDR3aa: CASSPRTGGDPNIQYF

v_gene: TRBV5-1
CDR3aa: CASSLGQVDTGELFF

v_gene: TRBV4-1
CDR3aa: CASSQGRRDYVEQYF

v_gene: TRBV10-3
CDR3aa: CAIRPGQGAGGYTF

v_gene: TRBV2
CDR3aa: CASSENSAVTDTQYF

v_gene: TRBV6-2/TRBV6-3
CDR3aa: CASSKQQGQLFF

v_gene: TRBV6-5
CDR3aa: CASSYSDRGLYSPLHF

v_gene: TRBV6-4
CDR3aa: CASSLRDRSYNEQFF

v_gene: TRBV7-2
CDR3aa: CASSWGAGGAGYEQYF

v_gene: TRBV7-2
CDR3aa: CASSPGTRAYEQYF

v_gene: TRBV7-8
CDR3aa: CASRGAVDTEAFF

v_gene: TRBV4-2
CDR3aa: CASSQHAGQNTEAFF

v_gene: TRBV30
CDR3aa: CAWSVGVRNSPLHF

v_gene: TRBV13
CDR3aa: CASSLGGGNNGYTF

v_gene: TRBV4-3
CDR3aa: CASSQGLAGGYTDTQYF